This is a list of T cell receptor beta chains from one sample in a study of CD8+ T cells in alopecia areata. Only in-frame clones appear in the TCRdb table, and some are missing; sequencing was by immunoSEQ multiplex PCR. The sample includes about 120,000 clones, 58% of them seen just once. The input for sequencing was CD8+ T cells sorted from blood, taken at week 4, from a patient treated with tofacitinib. These receptors all stem from a human donor with alopecia areata. Both conserved end residues are part of each CDR3. D genes are given only for firm matches. Some rows have no size entry. The others give once, few or many, or a class for an expanded clone.

d_call: -; v_call: TRBV12-5; clone_size: -; j_call: TRBJ2-7; cdr3_nt: TGTGCTAGTGGGCAGGGGTTCGATTACGAGCAGTACTTC; cdr3_aa: CASGQGFDYEQYF
d_call: TRBD1; v_call: TRBV9; clone_size: -; j_call: TRBJ1-6; cdr3_nt: TGTGCCAGCAGCGCTTATTCGGGACAGGCCGGTTCACCCCTCCACTTT; cdr3_aa: CASSAYSGQAGSPLHF
d_call: TRBD2; v_call: TRBV29-1; clone_size: -; j_call: TRBJ2-5; cdr3_nt: TGCAGCGTTGCCCCGGCGGGGGAACAAGAGACCCAGTACTTC; cdr3_aa: CSVAPAGEQETQYF
d_call: -; v_call: TRBV30; clone_size: -; j_call: TRBJ2-1; cdr3_nt: TGTGCCTGGAGTGTACTGGTGTCAGGGGTCTACAATGAGCAGTTCTTC; cdr3_aa: CAWSVLVSGVYNEQFF
d_call: TRBD2; v_call: TRBV30; clone_size: few; j_call: TRBJ2-1; cdr3_nt: TGTGCCTGGACCCCGGGACTAGTGTACAATGAGCAGTTCTTC; cdr3_aa: CAWTPGLVYNEQFF
d_call: -; v_call: TRBV29-1; clone_size: -; j_call: TRBJ1-2; cdr3_nt: TGCAGCGCCGCGTGGGAGGACTATGGCTACACCTTC; cdr3_aa: CSAAWEDYGYTF
d_call: TRBD2; v_call: TRBV29-1; clone_size: -; j_call: TRBJ2-1; cdr3_nt: TGCAGCGTCATTGGACTAGCGGAATACAATGAGCAGTTCTTC; cdr3_aa: CSVIGLAEYNEQFF
d_call: -; v_call: TRBV15; clone_size: -; j_call: TRBJ1-1; cdr3_nt: TGTGCCACCAGCAGAGTCCCGGGGGAGTTAGAAGCTTTCTTT; cdr3_aa: CATSRVPGELEAFF
d_call: TRBD1; v_call: TRBV30; clone_size: -; j_call: TRBJ1-5; cdr3_nt: TGTGCCTGGAGCCAGGGGGGGCCCCAGCATTTT; cdr3_aa: CAWSQGGPQHF
d_call: TRBD1; v_call: TRBV5-6; clone_size: once; j_call: TRBJ1-2; cdr3_nt: TGTGCCAGCAGCTTTTTTTACAGGGGCAGGGCGGACTATGGCTACACCTTC; cdr3_aa: CASSFFYRGRADYGYTF
d_call: -; v_call: TRBV29-1; clone_size: once; j_call: TRBJ2-1; cdr3_nt: TGCAGCGTTGAACCGAGCTCCTACAATGAGCAGTTCTTC; cdr3_aa: CSVEPSSYNEQFF
d_call: -; v_call: TRBV9; clone_size: -; j_call: TRBJ1-5; cdr3_nt: TGTGCCAGCAGCGTAGATGGCAATCAGCCCCAGCATTTT; cdr3_aa: CASSVDGNQPQHF
d_call: -; v_call: TRBV30; clone_size: -; j_call: TRBJ1-2; cdr3_nt: TGTGCCTGGAGTGTATTCGATAAGGGTTGGGACTATGGCTACACCTTC; cdr3_aa: CAWSVFDKGWDYGYTF
d_call: TRBD1; v_call: TRBV5-1; clone_size: -; j_call: TRBJ2-7; cdr3_nt: TGCGCCAGCAGCAGGGGGAGGGACAGGGACGAGCAGTACTTC; cdr3_aa: CASSRGRDRDEQYF
d_call: TRBD2; v_call: TRBV5-1; clone_size: -; j_call: TRBJ2-3; cdr3_nt: TGCGCCAGCAGCTTGAGCCTAGCGGGGGGGCGAACAGATACGCAGTATTTT; cdr3_aa: CASSLSLAGGRTDTQYF
d_call: TRBD1; v_call: TRBV5-6; clone_size: few; j_call: TRBJ1-1; cdr3_nt: TGTGCCAGCAGCTTGTCCGGGACAGGGGTGACTGAAGCTTTCTTT; cdr3_aa: CASSLSGTGVTEAFF
d_call: TRBD2; v_call: TRBV30; clone_size: few; j_call: TRBJ2-5; cdr3_nt: TGTGCCTGGGAACTAGCGGGGGAAGAGACCCAGTACTTC; cdr3_aa: CAWELAGEETQYF